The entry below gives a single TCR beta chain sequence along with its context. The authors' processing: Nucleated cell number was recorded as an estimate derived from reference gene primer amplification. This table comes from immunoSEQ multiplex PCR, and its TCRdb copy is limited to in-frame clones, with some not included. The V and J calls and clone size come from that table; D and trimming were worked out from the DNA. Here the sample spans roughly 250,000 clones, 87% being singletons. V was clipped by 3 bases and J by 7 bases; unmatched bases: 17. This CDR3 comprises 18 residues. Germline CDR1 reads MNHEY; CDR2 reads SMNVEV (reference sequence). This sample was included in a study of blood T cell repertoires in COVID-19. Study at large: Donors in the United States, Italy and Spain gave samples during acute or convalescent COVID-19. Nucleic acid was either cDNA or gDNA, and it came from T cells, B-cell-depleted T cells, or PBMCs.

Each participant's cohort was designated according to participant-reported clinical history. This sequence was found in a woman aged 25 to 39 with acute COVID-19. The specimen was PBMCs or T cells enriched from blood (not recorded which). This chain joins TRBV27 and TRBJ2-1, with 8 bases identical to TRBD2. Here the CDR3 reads CASSFSLGGGLPRNEQFF. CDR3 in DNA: TGTGCCAGCAGTTTCTCCCTTGGCGGGGGGCTCCCCAGGAATGAGCAGTTCTTC.